This T cell receptor beta chain was sequenced during a study of shared clonotypes between healthy human individuals (dated by TCRdb to the early 2020s). Background for the entire study: A few men and a couple of women, aged 18 to 49 years, made up the cohort. To increase sequencing depth and limit assay-specific biases, different laboratories used diverse techniques to prepare libraries and sequence TCR repertoires. Leukapheresis yielded between about 0.85 and 10 billion PBMCs per donor. For each donor, three plates each were used for CD4 naive and CD4 memory, two plates were used for CD8 naive, and one plate was used for CD8 memory. Blood TCR repertoires of five healthy adults were deeply sequenced to estimate repertoire size and the extent of clonotype sharing between individuals.

Broader findings and caveats from the paper: Only blood was sampled, and tissue TCR repertoires likely differ from those in blood. Compared with non-shared clonotypes, clonotypes shared by all four sorted-subset donors had higher generation probabilities. Rarefaction of sorted-subset datasets indicated incomplete sequencing despite the large sequencing depth. Naive subsets generally had larger estimated clonotype richness than memory subsets. The small number of donors limited the genetic and exposure-history diversity represented. Across a few donors, 5% to 6% of naive CD4, roughly 3.5% of naive CD8, 2% to 2.5% of memory CD4, and about 0.44% of memory CD8 clonotypes were shared. Pairwise subsampling led to the expectation that sequencing depth would affect the degree of clonotype sharing among donors.

The donors were healthy, HIV-negative adults who had no recently reported acute infections or vaccinations. All donors were Caucasian adults living in Nashville, Tennessee, USA. CD4+ T cells were enriched through magnetic negative selection, after which naive cells were positively selected on CD45RA and the remaining negative fraction served as the memory subset. After blood collection by leukapheresis, PBMCs were isolated using Ficoll-Histopaque density gradient centrifugation and then cryopreserved in the vapor phase of liquid nitrogen. Analytical flow cytometry was used to check the purity and quantity of every magnetically sorted T cell population. Each sorted fraction had its genomic DNA isolated and then quantified by UV absorbance on a Nanodrop 2000c. As concerns this clone: The antigen it recognizes is unknown. The record has no base qualities; no much larger clone is one base away.

Using the deep immunoSEQ assay, multiplex PCR amplified TCR CDR3 regions from genomic DNA. Extracted genomic DNA from each cell subset was distributed evenly across all wells of several immunoSEQ 96-well plates, and each plate was treated as a replicate. Each replicate PCR for sorted subsets received about 220 ng genomic DNA, equal to roughly 30,000 T cell genomes. Purified libraries were quantified with a Qubit 3.0 fluorometer, sized on a Bioanalyzer 2100, and re-quantified with the KAPA Library Quantification kit. Every immunoSEQ 96-well plate was sequenced on a dedicated single-read 150-cycle Illumina NextSeq 550 flow cell. In the original analysis: The immunoSEQ output contained only junctional sequences without quality scores, so filtering could not match that applied to full-length reads. Sequences were annotated with PyIR, a Python wrapper for IgBLAST v1.9, and V/J genes and CDR3 were assigned using IMGT germline references. Any read was removed if the V/J assignment was weak (E-value above 1e-6), the CDR3 was missing, or the read contained stop codons, out-of-frame junctions, or ambiguous translated residues. V3J clonotypes were defined as sequences sharing the same inferred V gene, J gene, and CDR3 amino acid sequence. The percentage overlap between two repertoires was calculated by dividing the number of shared unique clonotypes by the size of the smaller repertoire. Three approaches were used to assess repertoire richness: RTK rarefaction, the Chao1 estimator, and Recon v2.1 estimates of unobserved clonotypes. Generation probabilities were computed with OLGA for all TCRbeta clonotypes obtained by the gDNA method from several donors. TCRdb holds this immuneACCESS table with in-frame rearrangements only. Some clones are missing; in checked studies, unresolved V genes explain under half, and the rest has no known cause. V, J and clone size derive from that table, while D and trimming were established from the DNA sequence. This sample lists some 1.5 million clones; 95% to 99% were detected once. The ten largest clones represent 0.4% to 0.45% of the sample.

The TCR comes from a man aged 25 to 40 in good health. The sequenced material came from naive CD4+ T cells sorted from blood. The cell subset or site label, as the study defines it: CD45RA+ positively selected.

The CDR3 region has the sequence CASSQTGIGTFF. The DNA sequence is as follows: TGTGCCAGCAGCCAGACAGGGATTGGAACTTTCTTT. Here the chain combines TRBV28 and TRBJ1-1; TRBD1 matches 7 bases in the middle. The CDR3 runs 12 amino acids, cysteine and phenylalanine included. The DNA shown is the 36-base CDR3, in frame from base 1. CDR1 and CDR2 were assigned from the germline V gene as MDHEN and SYDVKM. Germline trimming amounts to 6 bases on V and 12 bases on J, with 10 as the count of junction bases outside the gene matches.